What follows describes a single T cell receptor (beta chain). Its target is not known. This sample was taken from a study of cytomegalovirus exposure and HLA in healthy donors. Study results and limitations: When analyzed later, a missense DCLRE1C variant was found to be linked to TCR beta V- and J-gene trimming. Across all donors, roughly uniform sequencing depth was an assumption of the presence/absence analyses.

There are 13 residues in the CDR3. The germline V gene has CDR1 SGHNT and CDR2 YYREEE (reference sequence). V lost 4 bases to trimming and J lost 4 bases; unmatched junction nucleotides: 4. The PCR employed 60 Vbeta primers together with 13 Jbeta primers. In the original workflow: Roughly 10 million shared chains were among 65 million to 85 million unique TCR beta chains counted in a later analysis. Profiling relied on immunoSEQ multiplex PCR, and the TCRdb table lists in-frame clones only, not all of them. V and J calls and clone size come straight from that table; D and trimming were deduced from the DNA. Altogether roughly 140,000 clones are present, over 75% being singletons, with the ten largest covering approximately 5.7%.

The sequence derives from a man younger than 45 in good health and CMV-seropositive. Sequences were obtained from PBMCs. This chain links TRBV5-4 with TRBJ2-7; 8 bases map to TRBD1. CDR3 region: CASSPDRAYEQYF. The CDR3 DNA follows: TGTGCCAGCAGCCCGGACAGGGCATACGAGCAGTACTTC.